This TCR beta chain was profiled in a study of blood T cell repertoires in COVID-19. Looking at the study overall: PBMCs, B-cell-depleted T cells, or T cells were the source of the cDNA or gDNA that made up the material.

Germline CDR1 is KGHDR and CDR2 is SFDVKD. The CDR3 length is 16 residues. J lost 6 bases, V lost 5 bases, and 11 bases had no gene match. Some clones are missing from TCRdb's copy, which holds only in-frame ones; the method was immunoSEQ multiplex PCR. The data show about 140,000 clones, 60% to 80% seen once. The J gene is TRBJ2-3, the V gene TRBV24-1, with TRBD1 identical over 9 bases. The TCR sequence derives from a woman aged 50 to 60 who had recovered from COVID-19. Specimen: PBMCs or T cells enriched from blood (not recorded which). CDR3 nucleotides: TGTGCCACCAGTGTCCTAGAGGACAGGGGCCGCGATACGCAGTATTTT. Residues: CATSVLEDRGRDTQYF.